These 7 T cell receptor beta chains originate from one sample sequenced in a study of CD8+ T cells in alopecia areata. The treatment: oral pan-JAK inhibitor, 5-10 mg twice daily. RNA extraction was followed by reverse transcription into cDNA, which acted as the sequencing template. The method was immunoSEQ multiplex PCR; TCRdb's version includes in-frame clones alone and lacks a portion of them. The data contain approximately 120,000 clones, around 60% of them singletons. Sequences were derived from CD4+ T cells sorted from blood, sampled at week 4, from a patient treated with tofacitinib. The receptors come from a human donor with alopecia areata.

This chain links TRBV30 with TRBJ2-7, with 12 bases matching TRBD2. Germline V gives CDR1 GTSNPN, CDR2 SVGIG (reference sequence). V trimming: 7 bases; J trimming: 6 bases; junction bases outside the gene matches: 19. The CDR3 totals 17 residues. CDR3 DNA: TGTGCCTTTGAAAAACTAGCGGGAGGTTCCTTTTCCGGCGAGCAGTACTTC. This translates into CAFEKLAGGSFSGEQYF.

The chain carries TRBV29-1 and TRBJ2-6, with D unclear. The germline V and J ends were trimmed by 4 bases and 0 bases, with 4 bases remaining between them. This CDR3 has 13 residues. Germline V gene data show CDR1 as SQVTM and CDR2 as ANQGSEA. Written as DNA, the CDR3 is TGCAGCGTTGGGGCCTCTGGGGCCAACGTCCTGACTTTC. Its protein product is CSVGASGANVLTF. Full variable domain (outside the CDR3, taken from reference TRBV29-1 and TRBJ2-6): SAVISQKPSRDICQRGTSLTIQCQVDSQVTMMFWYRQQPGQSLTLIATANQGSEATYESGFVIDKFPISRPNLTFSTLTVSNMSPEDSSIYLCSVGASGANVLTFGAGSRLTVL.

CDR3 region: CASSQSRQQAEKLFF. As DNA, the CDR3 is TGCGCCAGCAGTCAATCTCGGCAGCAGGCTGAAAAACTGTTTTTT. The rearrangement uses TRBV23-1 and TRBJ1-4, with unresolved D. TRBV23-1 is classed as an ORF, of uncertain function. There are 15 residues in the CDR3. Trimming took 0 bases from V and 7 from J, leaving 12 bases between them.

This clone was seen a few times. The chain couples TRBV9 to TRBJ2-2, with D unclear. V was pared by 4 bases and J by 0 bases, with 7 bases between. This CDR3 is 14 amino acids long. Germline V lookup: CDR1 SGDLS, CDR2 YYNGEE. The DNA of the CDR3 is TGTGCCAGCAGCCTAAGGGCGAACACCGGGGAGCTGTTTTTT. This codes for CASSLRANTGELFF.

This chain links TRBV5-1 with TRBJ1-2; D gene uncertain. CDR1 and CDR2 from the germline V gene are SGHRS and YFSETQ. CDR3 size: 14 residues. Trimming pared 0 bases from V and 4 bases from J, leaving 10 bases between. CDR3 DNA: TGCGCCAGCAGCTTGGGAGTGACTGTCTATGGCTACACCTTC. This translates into CASSLGVTVYGYTF.

The rearrangement joins TRBV5-1 to TRBJ2-1; 8 bases match TRBD2. Unmatched junction bases numbered 8, after V lost 5 bases and J lost 4 bases. Germline CDR1 is SGHRS and CDR2 is YFSETQ. The CDR3 runs to 15 residues. The CDR3 bases are TGCGCCAGCAGACGGGAGGGCCATCGATACAATGAGCAGTTCTTC. Protein: CASRREGHRYNEQFF.

The chain joins TRBV7-2 to TRBJ2-5, with TRBD1 as a possible D gene (6 bases). The CDR3 covers 15 residues. Germline V gene lookup returns CDR1 SGHTA and CDR2 FQGNSA. Trimming took 5 bases from V and 2 from J, leaving 15 bases between them. The CDR3 loop reads CASSPRGVGQETQYF. In DNA, the CDR3 is TGTGCCAGCAGCCCCAGGGGTGTTGGGCAAGAGACCCAGTACTTC.